Listed below are T cell receptor beta chains from one sample, sequenced in a study of shared clonotypes between healthy human individuals. Data came from immunoSEQ multiplex PCR; TCRdb stores just in-frame clones and leaves some out. Of about 510,000 clones in the sample, about three quarters were seen once. Input material: PBMCs. These receptors came from a woman between 40 and 50 years old in good health. Some clones in this sample may be carry-over from other donors' samples. Both conserved end residues are part of each CDR3.

CDR3 protein: CASGRTHNEQFF
J gene: TRBJ2-1
V gene: TRBV5-4

CDR3 protein: CASSYGVGYGYTF
J gene: TRBJ1-2
V gene: TRBV6-5

CDR3 protein: CAWRESSYEQYF
J gene: TRBJ2-7
V gene: TRBV30

CDR3 protein: CASSLKDTGELFF
J gene: TRBJ2-2
V gene: TRBV7-3

CDR3 protein: CASSWGEGSNEQFF
J gene: TRBJ2-1
V gene: TRBV19

CDR3 protein: CASSFIENTEAFF
J gene: TRBJ1-1
V gene: TRBV7-9

CDR3 protein: CASEQGKGQNTGELFF
J gene: TRBJ2-2
V gene: TRBV5-4

CDR3 protein: CASSSSRDSGNTIYF
J gene: TRBJ1-3
V gene: TRBV11-1

CDR3 protein: CASSWRSRIGELFF
J gene: TRBJ2-2
V gene: TRBV5-6

CDR3 protein: CASSLEGQGYHEQYF
J gene: TRBJ2-7
V gene: TRBV5-7

CDR3 protein: CASSQDWNGNYGYTF
J gene: TRBJ1-2
V gene: TRBV4-3

CDR3 protein: CASRGSGSLQYF
J gene: TRBJ2-7
V gene: TRBV28

CDR3 protein: CASSARGASGNTIYF
J gene: TRBJ1-3
V gene: TRBV9

CDR3 protein: CASSQVIEKLFF
J gene: TRBJ1-4
V gene: TRBV14

CDR3 protein: CASRGNTGELFF
J gene: TRBJ2-2
V gene: TRBV2

CDR3 protein: CATSRDSKAKGLKGNEQFF
J gene: TRBJ2-1
V gene: TRBV15

CDR3 protein: CASQDNVREGRGGELFF
J gene: TRBJ2-2
V gene: TRBV28

CDR3 protein: CAISAGQGGEQYF
J gene: TRBJ2-7
V gene: TRBV10-3

CDR3 protein: CASSLSSNTDTQYF
J gene: TRBJ2-3
V gene: TRBV27

CDR3 protein: CAISEGRGLQETQYF
J gene: TRBJ2-5
V gene: TRBV10-3

CDR3 protein: CASSGTTTYEQYF
J gene: TRBJ2-7
V gene: TRBV28

CDR3 protein: CASSASGTSGYNEQFF
J gene: TRBJ2-1
V gene: TRBV9

CDR3 protein: CASSYSGFTKNIQYF
J gene: TRBJ2-4
V gene: TRBV6-5

CDR3 protein: CASSGTGNFETQYF
J gene: TRBJ2-5
V gene: TRBV6-1

CDR3 protein: CASSPGGTADSNQPQHF
J gene: TRBJ1-5
V gene: TRBV27

CDR3 protein: CASSLATGANVLTF
J gene: TRBJ2-6
V gene: TRBV5-1

CDR3 protein: CASSSILGGAFGYTF
J gene: TRBJ1-2
V gene: TRBV7-3